One T cell receptor beta chain is described in this entry. As yet, its antigen is unknown. As to time point: week 23, last vaccination. Mutant IDH1 20-mer peptide, at 300 ug, made up each vaccine dose, with topical imiquimod. The length of the CDR3 is 14 residues. Germline CDR1 and CDR2: SGHDT and YYEEEE. V gave up 3 bases and J gave up 7 bases; unmatched junction bases: 7. This entry comes from a study of a mutant IDH1 vaccine in newly diagnosed glioma. Repertoires were generated with immunoSEQ multiplex PCR, while TCRdb's copy carries only in-frame clones and drops some. The sample shows 55,000 or so clones, 80% of them seen only once.

The sequencing used PBMCs, collected from a glioma patient whose treatment included an IDH1 peptide vaccine. The TCR sequence derives from a man aged 35 to 55 with glioma. The genes are TRBV5-6 and TRBJ2-7; TRBD1 aligns across 10 bases. This CDR3 is CASSSRQGAGEQYF. As DNA, the CDR3 is TGTGCCAGCAGCTCCCGACAGGGGGCAGGGGAGCAGTACTTC.